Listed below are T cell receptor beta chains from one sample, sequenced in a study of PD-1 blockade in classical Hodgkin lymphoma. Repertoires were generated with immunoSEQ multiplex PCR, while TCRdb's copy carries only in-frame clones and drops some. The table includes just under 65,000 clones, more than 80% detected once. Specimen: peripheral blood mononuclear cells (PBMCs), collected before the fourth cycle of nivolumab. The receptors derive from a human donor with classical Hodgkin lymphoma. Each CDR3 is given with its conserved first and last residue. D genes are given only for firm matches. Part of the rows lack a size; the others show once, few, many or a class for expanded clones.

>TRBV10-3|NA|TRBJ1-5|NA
TGTGCCATCAGTGAATGGGAGTATAGCAATCAGCCCCAGCATTTT
CAISEWEYSNQPQHF
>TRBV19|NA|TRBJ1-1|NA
TGTGCCACACGGGGACAATTGAACACTGAAGCTTTCTTT
CATRGQLNTEAFF
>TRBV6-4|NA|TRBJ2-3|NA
TGTGCCAGCAGTGACACCGCACGACCCCCGTTTGGGCAGTATTTT
CASSDTARPPFGQYF
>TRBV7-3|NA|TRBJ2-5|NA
TGTGCCAGCAGCTTAGCCCGGACAGATTCCCAAGAGACCCAGTACTTC
CASSLARTDSQETQYF
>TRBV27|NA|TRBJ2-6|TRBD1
TGTGCCAGCAGTTTAGGTGGCAGGGGGCTGTCTGGGGCCAACGTCCTGACTTTC
CASSLGGRGLSGANVLTF
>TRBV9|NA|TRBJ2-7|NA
TGTGCCAGCAGCGTATCAGATAGGTACGAGCAGTACTTC
CASSVSDRYEQYF
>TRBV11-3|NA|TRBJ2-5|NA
TGTGCCAGCAGCTTAGGACAGCAAGAGACCCAGTACTTC
CASSLGQQETQYF
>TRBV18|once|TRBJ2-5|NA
TGTGCCAGCTCACAGGAAGAGACCCAGTACTTC
CASSQEETQYF
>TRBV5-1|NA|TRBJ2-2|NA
TGCGCCAGCAGCCAACAGGGAGGGCGCGGCGCCACCGGGGAGCTGTTTTTT
CASSQQGGRGATGELFF
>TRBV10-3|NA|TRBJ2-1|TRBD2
TGTGCCATCAGTGGACTAGCAGATGAGCAGTTCTTC
CAISGLADEQFF
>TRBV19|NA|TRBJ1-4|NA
TGTGCCAGTAGTCCCCAGGACACCGTTAATGAAAAACTGTTTTTT
CASSPQDTVNEKLFF
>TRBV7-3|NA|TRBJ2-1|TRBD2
TGTGCCAGCAGCTCCTACTTACTAGCGGGAGCATACAATGAGCAGTTCTTC
CASSSYLLAGAYNEQFF
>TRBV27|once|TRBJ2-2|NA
TGTGCCAGCATGGGGGAGTACAGGCGGTCCGGGGAGCTGTTTTTT
CASMGEYRRSGELFF
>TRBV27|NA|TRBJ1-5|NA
TGTGCCAGCAGTTTATCAGGCAATCAGCCCCAGCATTTT
CASSLSGNQPQHF
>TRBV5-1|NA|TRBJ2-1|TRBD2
TGCGCCAGCAGCCCCGAACTAGCGGGAGGGTTGGCTGAGCAGTTCTTC
CASSPELAGGLAEQFF
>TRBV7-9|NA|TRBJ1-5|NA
TGTGCCAGCAGCTCAGACCATCAGCCCCAGCATTTT
CASSSDHQPQHF